The clone carrying this TCR beta chain appeared a few times. Its antigen is unidentified. TCRdb fed the 5' RACE reads into MiXCR, producing one record per CDR3 protein. Among about 480,000 distinct CDR3 sequences listed, over 12% were seen once. These data belong to a study of identical twins. Germline V lookup: CDR1 MDHEN, CDR2 SYDVKM. Trimming left V 5 bases short and J 2 bases short, with 13 bases between. The CDR3 runs 14 residues. General study points: Within cord blood, abundant beta clonotypes carried fewer insertions, but memory repertoires showed no such trend. Weaker excess sharing between twins was seen in beta out-of-frame sequences. The study found that models underestimated out-of-frame TCR alpha sharing in monozygotic twins.

These data also formed part of another study, on yellow fever vaccine responses in identical twins. That investigation notes: The authors reported partly convergent, partly personalized vaccine responses in identical twins.

Sequenced input: CD4+ T cells sorted from blood. The TCR sequence derives from a woman in her late teens or twenties in good health. The chain uses TRBV28 and TRBJ2-7; unclear D gene. As DNA, the CDR3 is TGTGCCAGCAGTCCCGCGACGGTTCCCTACGAGCAGTACTTC. As protein: CASSPATVPYEQYF.